This T cell receptor beta chain was recorded in a study of regulatory T cells in long-lasting Graves disease. The time point denotes: newly diagnosed GD, antithyroid drugs for less than 3 months. PBMC-extracted RNA yielded the TCR library. This clonotype has more than one count but fewer than ten. This may arise from a read error, as a much more abundant clone is one base away. Sequencing libraries for TCR beta were prepared with iRepertoire HTBI primers and Arm-PCR of CDR3 regions. MiXCR, run by TCRdb on the multiplex PCR reads, gives a single entry per CDR3 protein. Of 350,000 to 500,000 distinct CDR3 sequences in the sample, around 15% were seen once. Trimming shortened V by 1 base and J by 0 bases, and 7 bases separated the two germline ends. The germline gives CDR1 MDHEN, CDR2 SYDVKM. The CDR3 sequence is 14 residues long. These data also formed part of another study, on T cells in Graves' hyperthyroidism and ophthalmopathy.

Material: peripheral blood mononuclear cells (PBMCs), obtained at new diagnosis, from a patient treated with antithyroid drugs. This sequence was found in a woman in her 50s with Graves disease. The J gene is TRBJ2-7, the V gene TRBV28; D remains ambiguous. The CDR3 here is CASSLLGDSYEQYF. The CDR3, as DNA: TGTGCCAGCAGTTTATTAGGTGACTCCTACGAGCAGTACTTC.